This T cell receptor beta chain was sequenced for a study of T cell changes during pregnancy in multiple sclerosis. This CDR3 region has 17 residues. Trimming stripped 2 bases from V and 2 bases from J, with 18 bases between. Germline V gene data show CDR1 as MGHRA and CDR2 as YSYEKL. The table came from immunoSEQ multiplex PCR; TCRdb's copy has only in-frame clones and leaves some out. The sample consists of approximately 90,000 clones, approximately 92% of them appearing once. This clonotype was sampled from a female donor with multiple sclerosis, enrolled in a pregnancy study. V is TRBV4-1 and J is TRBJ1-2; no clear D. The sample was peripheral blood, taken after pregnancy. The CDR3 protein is CASSQMWPLQENYGYTF. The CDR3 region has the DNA TGCGCCAGCAGCCAAATGTGGCCTCTCCAGGAAAACTATGGCTACACCTTC.